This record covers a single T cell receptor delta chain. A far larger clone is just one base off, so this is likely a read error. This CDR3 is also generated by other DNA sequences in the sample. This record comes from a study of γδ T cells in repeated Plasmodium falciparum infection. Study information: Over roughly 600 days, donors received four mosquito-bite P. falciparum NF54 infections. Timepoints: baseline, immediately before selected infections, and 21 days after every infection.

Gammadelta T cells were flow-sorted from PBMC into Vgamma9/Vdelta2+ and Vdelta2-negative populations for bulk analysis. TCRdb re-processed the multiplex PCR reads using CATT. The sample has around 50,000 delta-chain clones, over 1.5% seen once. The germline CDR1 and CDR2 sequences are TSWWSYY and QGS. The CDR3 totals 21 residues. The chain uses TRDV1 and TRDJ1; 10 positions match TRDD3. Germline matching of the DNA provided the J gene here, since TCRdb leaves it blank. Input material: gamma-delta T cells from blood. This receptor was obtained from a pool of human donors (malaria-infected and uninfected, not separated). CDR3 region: CALGEPGLGRLGDLYTDKLIF. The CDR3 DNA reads TGTGCTCTTGGGGAACCCGGCCTAGGTAGACTGGGGGATCTGTACACCGACAAACTCATCTTT.